What follows are 28 T cell receptor beta chains derived from one specimen sequenced in a study of CD8+ T cells in alopecia areata. Following RNA extraction, reverse transcription yielded cDNA that acted as the sequencing template. Using immunoSEQ multiplex PCR, the repertoire was profiled, and TCRdb retains in-frame clones only, with some absent. Recorded here are around 300,000 clones, none singletons. Scientists pooled cutaneous lymph node cells and sorted them on CD4, CD8alpha, NKG2D, NKG2ACE and other markers. Sequencing input: CD4+ T cells sorted from a lymph node. The receptors derive from a C3H/HeJ mouse with alopecia areata. Mouse MHC haplotype: H2-k.

For this clone: Genes and germline come from the mouse. The read terminates 4 residues before the CDR3 end, so the remaining end is supplied by the germline J gene. The gene calls are TRBV13-1 and TRBJ2-7; 12 positions agree with TRBD1. Germline CDR1 reads NSHNY; CDR2 reads SYGAGN. The CDR3 spans 14 residues. The CDR3 loop is CASSVGQGAYEQYF. CDR3 DNA (partial): TGTGCCAGCAGTGTGGGACAGGGGGCTTAT.

This clone was counted between two and nine times. The genes and germline here are from mouse. Read data end 4 residues before the CDR3 end; the end is taken from the germline J gene. The chain recombines TRBV31 with TRBJ2-3, with D tentatively TRBD1 (6 bases). The CDR3 runs to 14 residues. V was shortened by 3 bases and J by 0 bases, with 10 bases between the two germline ends. Looked up from germline, CDR1 is GKSSPN and CDR2 is SITVG. CDR3 residues: CAWRQGTSAETLYF. The sequenced CDR3 bases are TGTGCCTGGAGACAGGGAACTAGTGCAGAA.

This clone showed up just a few times. Here the gene names and germline are mouse. The read ends 4 residues shy of where the CDR3 ends; the end is completed using the germline J gene. The V and J genes are TRBV3 and TRBJ2-5, with 13 bases that match TRBD2. This CDR3 region has 17 residues. The V and J ends lost 3 bases and 0 bases, in that order; junction bases with no gene match: 3. Germline CDR1 reads SNHLY; CDR2 reads FYNGKV (reference sequence). The covered CDR3 bases are TGTGCCAGCAGCTTTGGGACTGGGGGGGGTAACCAAGAC. It translates to CASSFGTGGGNQD. The whole CDR3 protein reads CASSFGTGGGNQDTQYF.

Notes on this clone: Gene and germline names: mouse. The missing CDR3 end, 4 residues past where the read stops, is filled in from the germline J gene. The rearrangement links TRBV31 to TRBJ1-1; 7 bases map to TRBD1. Germline CDR1 reads GKSSPN; CDR2 reads SITVG. V shed 1 base and J 0 bases; nucleotides not matched to a gene: 2. This CDR3 contains 14 residues. The CDR3 reads CAWSRGGANTEVFF. Incomplete CDR3 DNA: TGTGCCTGGAGTCGAGGGGGCGCAAACACA.

Of note for this clone: Gene names refer to mouse genes. The CDR3 extends 4 residues past the end of the read, so its final part is completed from the germline J gene. The genes are TRBV1 and TRBJ2-5; TRBD2 matches at 11 bases. Per the germline V gene, CDR1 is NSQYPW and CDR2 is LRSPGD (reference sequence). With V trimmed by 8 bases and J by 1 base, 2 bases remained unmatched. The CDR3 is 14 residues long. The CDR3 bases that were read are TGCACCTGCGGACTGGGGGGCGACCAAGAC. It encodes CTCGLGGDQD. The complete CDR3 protein is CTCGLGGDQDTQYF. Looking up the rest from reference TRBV1 and TRBJ2-5 gives the full variable domain: VTLLEQNPRWRLVPRGQAVNLRCILKNSQYPWMSWYQQDLQKQLQWLFTLRSPGDKEVKSLPGADYLATRVTDTELRLQVANMSQGRTLYCTCGLGGDQDTQYFGPGTRLLVL.

In the case of this clone: Mouse names are used for the genes. The CDR3 loop reads CTCSADRRGDTEVFF. The DNA read from the CDR3 is TGCACCTGCAGTGCAGATCGCAGGGGCGACACA. The chain is built from TRBV1 and TRBJ1-1; TRBD1 is a possible D gene (6 bases). The read falls 4 residues short of the CDR3 end, and the missing part is taken from the germline J gene. The CDR3 spans 15 residues. The germline CDR1 and CDR2 sequences are NSQYPW and LRSPGD (reference sequence). V was trimmed by 0 bases and J by 3 bases, leaving 11 bases between them.

Regarding this clone: The genes are named according to mouse. The CDR3 end falls 4 residues outside the read, so it is completed with the germline J gene. Other DNA variants within this sample encode the same CDR3. The V and J genes are TRBV13-1 and TRBJ2-4; D might be TRBD2 (5 bases). CDR1 and CDR2 (germline): NSHNY, SYGAGN. CDR3 length equals 14 residues. V was trimmed by 0 bases and J by 1 base, leaving 6 bases between them. CDR3: CASSDVGGQNTLYF. The DNA read from the CDR3 is TGTGCCAGCAGTGATGTTGGGGGTCAAAAC.

This clone was seen more than once but under ten times. Mouse germline and gene names are used. The read comes to an end 4 residues before the CDR3 does, leaving the germline J gene to fill in the end. V and J are TRBV5 and TRBJ2-7; D unresolved. The germline gives CDR1 LGHNA, CDR2 YNLKQL (reference sequence). This CDR3 comprises 13 residues. V was clipped by 1 base and J by 2 bases, with 6 bases between them. The CDR3 loop reads CASSQVMAYEQYF. The sequenced part of the CDR3 DNA is TGTGCCAGCAGCCAAGTGATGGCCTAT.

A word on this clone: Each gene name is a mouse one. The read ends 4 residues early relative to the CDR3; the germline J gene fills the gap. The gene calls are TRBV19 and TRBJ2-3; D is undetermined. The ends were cut back, 2 bases at V and 0 bases at J, with 7 bases in the middle. Germline CDR1 is FNHDT and CDR2 is SITEND (reference sequence). The CDR3 length is 14 residues. The CDR3 bases that were read are TGTGCCAGCAGTATTCCCCCTAGTGCAGAA. It specifies CASSIPPSAE. The whole CDR3 sequence reads CASSIPPSAETLYF.

This clone was picked up a small number of times. Any gene name here is a mouse gene name. The read finishes 4 residues shy of the CDR3 end, and the germline J gene is used to complete it. The chain joins TRBV13-2 to TRBJ1-1; the D gene is possibly TRBD1 (6 bases). The CDR3 contains 13 residues. The germline V gene has CDR1 NNHNN and CDR2 SYGAGS (reference sequence). The V and J ends lost 1 base and 3 bases respectively, with 7 bases between them. The covered CDR3 bases are TGTGCCAGCGGTGATACAGGGTACACA. Translating gives CASGDTGYT. The CDR3 in full is CASGDTGYTEVFF.

A few counts support this clone. Mouse names are used for the genes. Read data end 4 residues before the CDR3 end; the end is taken from the germline J gene. This sample includes further DNA sequences coding for the same CDR3. This chain connects TRBV13-1 to TRBJ2-5, with D perhaps TRBD1 (5 bases). The ends were cut back, 3 bases at V and 1 base at J, with 6 bases in the middle. This CDR3 is built from 13 residues. Germline CDR1 and CDR2: NSHNY and SYGAGN. CDR3 bases read: TGTGCCAGCAGTGGAGGGGACCAAGAC. Protein product: CASSGGDQD. The whole CDR3 sequence is CASSGGDQDTQYF.

This clone has more than one count but fewer than ten. The genes and germline here are from mouse. The CDR3 end is not reached by the read, which stops 4 residues before it; the germline J gene fills it in. The chain has TRBV1 and TRBJ2-4, with 8 bases fitting TRBD1. The CDR3 runs to 15 residues. The germline V gene has CDR1 NSQYPW and CDR2 LRSPGD (reference sequence). Germline trimming cut 1 base from V and 2 bases from J; bases unmatched to any gene: 2. CDR3 bases read: TGCACCTGCAGTGCAGCACAGGGGGATCAAAAC. Encoded protein: CTCSAAQGDQN. The entire CDR3 protein reads CTCSAAQGDQNTLYF.

Regarding this clone: Genes and germline are mouse. From the germline J gene comes the end of the CDR3, since the read stops 4 residues before it. Other DNA sequences from this sample encode an identical CDR3 as well. V usage is TRBV5 and J usage is TRBJ2-3; a weak D match, TRBD1 (6 bases). The CDR3 has 15 residues. From germline, CDR1 is LGHNA and CDR2 YNLKQL (reference sequence). Trimming removed 4 bases from V and 0 bases from J, with 11 bases in between. CDR3 amino acids: CASSRDRSSAETLYF. Partial CDR3 DNA: TGTGCCAGCAGCCGTGACAGGTCTAGTGCAGAA.

This clone was counted between two and nine times. Mouse gene names apply. Read sequence stops 3 residues before the CDR3 end, and the germline J gene provides the missing end. The chain uses TRBV1 and TRBJ1-6; D is unresolved. TRBJ1-6 is an open reading frame, and its role is uncertain. This CDR3 spans 16 amino acids. Looked up from germline, CDR1 is NSQYPW and CDR2 is LRSPGD (reference sequence). V gave up 0 bases and J gave up 6 bases, with 12 bases separating them. Here the CDR3 reads CTCSADPSLRNSPLYF. CDR3 DNA, as far as it was read: TGCACCTGCAGTGCAGATCCCAGCTTGCGTAATTCGCCC.

A word on this clone: Gene names follow the mouse nomenclature. The read stops 4 residues short of the end of the CDR3; the missing end is completed from the germline J gene. The chain has TRBV13-2 and TRBJ2-1, with D perhaps TRBD2 (5 bases). Between the trimmed V and J ends, which lost 0 bases and 4 bases, there was a span of 8 bases. The CDR3 runs to 14 residues. Germline V gene sequence: CDR1 NNHNN, CDR2 SYGAGS (reference sequence). CDR3 DNA (partial): TGTGCCAGCGGTGATGGGACTCCTTATGCT. Translated: CASGDGTPYA. The full CDR3 reads CASGDGTPYAEQFF.

This clone was recorded a few times. The gene names here belong to mouse. The sequenced fragment ends 4 residues before the CDR3 boundary, so the rest is inferred from the germline J gene. Other DNA sequences in this sample translate to the same CDR3. This rearrangement joins TRBV13-1 to TRBJ2-3; 9 bases map to TRBD2. The CDR3 totals 15 residues. The V gene end was trimmed by 1 base and the J gene end by 1 base; junction bases not matched to a gene: 1. Germline V gene lookup returns CDR1 NSHNY and CDR2 SYGAGN. The CDR3 bases that were read are TGTGCCAGCAGTGATCTGGGGGGGGGTGCAGAA. Its translation: CASSDLGGGAE. The full-length CDR3 reads as CASSDLGGGAETLYF.

With respect to this clone: The genes and germline here are from mouse. The CDR3 end lies 4 residues beyond the end of the read and is filled in from the germline J gene. This sequence joins TRBV1 and TRBJ2-1; 12 bases are shared with TRBD2. After removal of 1 base from V and 5 bases from J, the junction contained 3 bases not matched to a gene. The CDR3 is 16 residues long. CDR1 is NSQYPW, CDR2 LRSPGD, per germline (reference sequence). CDR3 amino acids: CTCSAGLGGLDAEQFF. The covered CDR3 bases are TGCACCTGCAGTGCAGGACTGGGGGGGCTGGATGCT. The full variable domain, with the rest looked up from reference TRBV1 and TRBJ2-1, is VTLLEQNPRWRLVPRGQAVNLRCILKNSQYPWMSWYQQDLQKQLQWLFTLRSPGDKEVKSLPGADYLATRVTDTELRLQVANMSQGRTLYCTCSAGLGGLDAEQFFGPGTRLTVL.

This clone was seen a handful of times. Mouse germline and gene names are used. The read ends 4 residues early relative to the CDR3; the germline J gene fills the gap. The chain has TRBV13-1 and TRBJ2-1; TRBD1 matches 8 bases. The trim removed 3 bases at V and 2 bases at J, leaving 4 bases unmatched. This CDR3 contains 15 residues. Germline CDR1 NSHNY, CDR2 SYGAGN. CDR3 region: CASSVTTGDYAEQFF. The part of the CDR3 DNA that was read is TGTGCCAGCAGTGTCACGACAGGGGACTATGCT.

This clone was seen a few times. A much larger clone differs from this one at a single base, so this may be a read error. These gene names are mouse names. The read gets to within 4 residues of the CDR3 end, and the germline J gene fills in the rest. This CDR3 is also generated by other DNA sequences in the sample. The rearrangement uses TRBV13-1 and TRBJ1-2; D possibly corresponds to TRBD1 (6 bases). Trimming took off 4 bases at V and 0 bases at J, with 10 bases between the two ends. Germline V gives CDR1 NSHNY, CDR2 SYGAGN. The CDR3 is 14 amino acids. The CDR3 bases that were read are TGTGCCAGCAGTTCCGGGACAACAAACTCC. As protein: CASSSGTTNS. In full, the CDR3 reads CASSSGTTNSDYTF.

Regarding this clone: The gene names here belong to mouse. The read finishes 4 residues shy of the CDR3 end, and the germline J gene is used to complete it. The rearrangement links TRBV1 to TRBJ2-4; D may be TRBD1 (5 bases). This CDR3 comprises 14 residues. Deletions cut 3 bases from V and 2 bases from J, with 9 bases between. Germline lookup yields CDR1 NSQYPW and CDR2 LRSPGD (reference sequence). CDR3 protein: CTCSAADNQNTLYF. Incomplete CDR3 DNA: TGCACCTGCAGTGCCGCGGACAATCAAAAC.

To note about this clone: Genes and germline are mouse. The DNA ends 4 residues before the CDR3 does, and the rest of the CDR3 is filled in from the germline J gene. The genes are TRBV13-2 and TRBJ2-3; 9 nucleotides match TRBD1. V was pared by 5 bases and J by 2 bases, with 6 bases of the junction left unmatched. Germline lookup yields CDR1 NNHNN and CDR2 SYGAGS (reference sequence). This CDR3 is 15 amino acids long. The DNA read from the CDR3 is TGTGCCAGCGGGGGAGGGACAGGGTTTGCAGAA. It yields the protein CASGGGTGFAE. The CDR3 as a whole reads CASGGGTGFAETLYF.

This clone has more than one count but fewer than ten. Gene and germline names: mouse. The sequenced CDR3 bases are TGTGCCAGCAGCCAAGATTTGGGACAAAACTATGCT. Protein product: CASSQDLGQNYA. The whole CDR3 protein reads CASSQDLGQNYAEQFF. The chain has TRBV5 and TRBJ2-1; TRBD1 is a possible D gene (6 bases). The read falls 4 residues short of the CDR3 end, and the missing part is taken from the germline J gene. The CDR3 totals 16 residues. V lost 0 bases to trimming and J lost 1 base, with 10 bases between them. Germline lookup yields CDR1 LGHNA and CDR2 YNLKQL (reference sequence).

In this sample, this clone turned up a few times. Mouse names are used for the genes. The DNA ends 4 residues before the CDR3 does, and the rest of the CDR3 is filled in from the germline J gene. The rearrangement uses TRBV3 and TRBJ2-3; D not certain. Looked up from germline, CDR1 is SNHLY and CDR2 is FYNGKV (reference sequence). V was pared by 1 base and J by 3 bases, with 11 bases between. This CDR3 has 15 residues. This CDR3 reads CASSLDRVGAETLYF. The CDR3 DNA, read in part, is TGTGCCAGCAGCTTAGATCGGGTAGGGGCAGAA.

This clone was found a few times. Each gene name is a mouse one. The read ends 4 residues shy of where the CDR3 ends; the end is completed using the germline J gene. The J gene is TRBJ2-7, the V gene TRBV1; perhaps TRBD1 as D (6 bases). The germline gives CDR1 NSQYPW, CDR2 LRSPGD (reference sequence). This CDR3 is built from 14 residues. Partial CDR3 DNA: TGCACCTGCAGTGCAGATCGACAGGTTGAT. It is translated as CTCSADRQVD. The full CDR3 reads CTCSADRQVDEQYF.

Points on this clone: Each gene name is a mouse one. CDR3 loop: CASSDAGSSSAETLYF. Incomplete CDR3 DNA: TGTGCCAGCAGTGATGCAGGTTCCTCTAGTGCAGAA. The chain couples TRBV13-1 to TRBJ2-3, with unresolved D. Sequencing ends 4 residues short of the CDR3 end; the germline J gene provides the rest. This CDR3 is 16 amino acids long. The V and J ends lost 0 bases and 0 bases respectively, with 11 bases between them. Per the germline V gene, CDR1 is NSHNY and CDR2 is SYGAGN.

This clone occurred a few times. Mouse gene names apply. The CDR3 is cut off 4 residues early in the read; its end comes from the germline J gene. This chain connects TRBV17 to TRBJ2-5; a weak D match, TRBD2 (7 bases). V lost 0 bases, J lost 2 bases, and 9 bases lay in between. The CDR3 has 15 residues. The germline CDR1 and CDR2 sequences are MNHDT and YYDKIL. CDR3 bases read: TGTGCTAGCAGTAGAGATCTGGGGGCCCAAGAC. Its translation is CASSRDLGAQD. The CDR3 as a whole reads CASSRDLGAQDTQYF.

Note on this clone: Gene names refer to mouse genes. Read coverage stops 4 residues before the CDR3 terminus; the germline J gene supplies the remainder. The chain has TRBV1 and TRBJ2-5; the D gene is possibly TRBD1 (6 bases). The CDR3 is 16 amino acids. Germline V gene lookup returns CDR1 NSQYPW and CDR2 LRSPGD (reference sequence). The V end was cut by 1 base, the J end by 0 bases, with 11 bases between. CDR3 residues: CTCSAVPRGNQDTQYF. CDR3 bases read: TGCACCTGCAGTGCAGTGCCCAGGGGTAACCAAGAC.

The table lists this clone with a few counts. Gene names are the mouse ones. With the read ending 4 residues before the CDR3 end, the germline J gene is used to fill in that end. This same CDR3 is encoded by further DNA sequences in the sample. The chain carries TRBV5 and TRBJ2-7; 8 nucleotides line up with TRBD2. The V gene's germline CDR1 is LGHNA and CDR2 YNLKQL (reference sequence). This CDR3 comprises 15 residues. The J segment lost 0 bases and the V segment lost 1 base, leaving 2 bases of the junction unmatched. CDR3 bases read: TGTGCCAGCAGCCAAGGGACTGGGAGCTCCTAT. Its translation: CASSQGTGSSY. The CDR3 in its entirety is CASSQGTGSSYEQYF.